This entry lists 18 T cell receptor beta chains sequenced from one sample in a study of CD8+CD57+ T cells in acquired aplastic anemia. Those patients picked for sequencing had displayed CD8+CD57+ cell expansion on flow cytometry. Profiling of TCR beta VDJ combinations and CDR3 sequences used genomic DNA as template. TCRdb analysed the reads with MiXCR anew, one entry per CDR3 protein. The sample lists about 200,000 distinct CDR3 sequences; less than 75% were seen once. The sample taken for sequencing was sorted CD4+, CD8+, or CD8+CD57+ T cells (not recorded which) from PBMCs. These receptors came from a human donor with aplastic anemia.

This clonotype appeared many times. The J gene is TRBJ2-2, the V gene TRBV7-6, with D unclear. Looked up from germline, CDR1 is SGHVS and CDR2 is FNYEAQ. This CDR3 is built from 20 residues. V was clipped by 2 bases and J by 0 bases, with 22 bases between them. The CDR3 bases are TGTGCCAGCAGCTTACTCTCTCCAGAACTGATGAATGCGAACACCGGGGAGCTGTTTTTT. Protein product: CASSLLSPELMNANTGELFF.

J is TRBJ1-1 and V is TRBV29-1; 7 nucleotides agree with TRBD1. CDR1 is SQVTM, CDR2 ANQGSEA, per germline. This CDR3 contains 13 residues. Germline trimming cut 3 bases from V and 7 bases from J; bases unmatched to any gene: 8. The CDR3 spells CSVDLEGAGEAFF. The DNA of the CDR3 is TGCAGCGTTGATTTGGAGGGGGCGGGTGAAGCTTTCTTT.

The chain uses TRBV20-1 and TRBJ2-7; possible D gene TRBD2, 6 bases. The CDR3 runs to 15 residues. Between the trimmed V and J ends, which lost 6 bases and 3 bases, there was a span of 21 bases. Germline-derived CDR1 and CDR2 are DFQATT and SNEGSKA (reference sequence). The CDR3 region is CSAPSGEEDHYEQYF. CDR3 in DNA: TGCAGTGCCCCCTCGGGGGAGGAGGACCACTACGAGCAGTACTTC.

This clonotype is a singleton in its sample. The chain carries TRBV7-3 and TRBJ2-5; 12 bases are shared with TRBD2. V shed 5 bases and J 4 bases; nucleotides not matched to a gene: 8. Germline assignment: CDR1 SGHTA and CDR2 FQGTGA. The CDR3 has 16 residues. For the CDR3, the DNA is TGTGCCAGCAGCCCCCGGCTAGCGGGGGGGCCAGAGACCCAGTACTTC. Protein product: CASSPRLAGGPETQYF.

Note on this clonotype: It is unclear where the CDR3 begins or ends on the DNA, so no DNA is shown, and the CDR3 is as TCRdb lists it. The chain employs TRBV11-2 and TRBJ1-5; the table's D call of TRBD1 was not tested on the DNA. The CDR3 extends over 24 residues, inclusive of both ends. Per germline, CDR1 SGHAT and CDR2 FQNNGV. The CDR3: CASSLELGNEQFFGPQDSNQPQHF.

The chain uses TRBV4-3 and TRBJ2-5, with D possibly called TRBD1 or TRBD2 (5 bases each). Germline V CDR1 and CDR2: LGHNA, YSLEER. V was pared by 4 bases and J by 5 bases, with 17 bases between. The CDR3 spans 15 residues. CDR3 sequence reads: CASSLGVGERETQYF. The CDR3, as DNA: TGCGCCAGCAGCCTCGGTGTGGGGGAGAGGGAGACCCAGTACTTC.

The chain uses TRBV7-3 and TRBJ1-2, with 12 bases lining up with TRBD1. The CDR3 loop spans 17 amino acids. CDR1 SGHTA and CDR2 FQGTGA come from the germline V gene. V trimming: 0 bases; J trimming: 7 bases; junction bases outside the gene matches: 9. In DNA form, the CDR3 reads TGTGCCAGCAGCTTAACGCCCGGGACAGGGGGCGATGGTGGCTACACCTTC. Translation: CASSLTPGTGGDGGYTF.

This clonotype occurred a few times. The chain recombines TRBV10-3 with TRBJ2-2; D is unclear. This CDR3 has 14 residues. Trimming shortened V by 0 bases and J by 1 base, and 3 bases separated the two germline ends. Germline V CDR1 and CDR2: ENHRY, SYGVKD. The CDR3 spells CAISESRNTGELFF. The DNA of the CDR3 is TGTGCCATCAGTGAGTCCAGGAACACCGGGGAGCTGTTTTTT.

This clonotype was seen a few times. The V and J genes are TRBV15 and TRBJ2-1; 7 bases are a match to TRBD2. Per the germline V gene, CDR1 is LNHNV and CDR2 is YYDKDF (reference sequence). The CDR3 is 15 residues long. V was pared by 1 base and J by 8 bases, with 8 bases of the junction left unmatched. Here the CDR3 DNA reads TGTGCCACCAGCAGAGGGGGGGAGGGTATAGATGAGCAGTTCTTC. This encodes CATSRGGEGIDEQFF.

V is TRBV5-6 and J is TRBJ1-1; tentatively, D is TRBD1 (5 bases). Trimming stripped 2 bases from V and 7 bases from J, with 9 bases between. Germline V CDR1 and CDR2: SGHDT, YYEEEE. CDR3 length: 12 residues. Here the CDR3 reads CASSLGVGEAFF. CDR3 coding DNA: TGTGCCAGCAGCTTAGGGGTAGGTGAAGCTTTCTTT.

The chain combines TRBV20-1 with TRBJ2-1, with D perhaps matching TRBD2 (5 bases). Germline V gene lookup returns CDR1 DFQATT and CDR2 SNEGSKA (reference sequence). V lost 4 bases to trimming and J lost 6 bases, with 19 bases between them. CDR3 size: 15 residues. CDR3 nucleotides: TGCAGTGCTACTTCACGGTCGGGGTCCCCCAATGAGCAGTTCTTC. Translation: CSATSRSGSPNEQFF.

The chain uses TRBV20-1 and TRBJ2-1; D possibly uses TRBD1 or TRBD2 (5 bases each). The V end was cut by 0 bases, the J end by 4 bases, with 16 bases between. Per the germline V gene, CDR1 is DFQATT and CDR2 is SNEGSKA (reference sequence). This CDR3 has 16 amino acids. For the CDR3, the DNA is TGCAGTGCTAGAGATAGGGACGGGCTACATTACAATGAGCAGTTCTTC. This codes for CSARDRDGLHYNEQFF.

This clonotype was seen a single time. The rearrangement joins TRBV7-9 to TRBJ2-7, with TRBD2 matching over 9 bases. The length of the CDR3 is 14 residues. V gave up 5 bases and J gave up 4 bases; unmatched junction bases: 6. Germline V gene sequence: CDR1 SEHNR, CDR2 FQNEAQ (reference sequence). CDR3: CASSVASGRYEQYF. The CDR3 DNA follows: TGTGCCAGCAGCGTCGCGAGCGGGAGGTACGAGCAGTACTTC.

This clonotype was counted only a few times. The chain carries TRBV6-4 and TRBJ2-1; tentatively, D is TRBD2 (5 bases). Germline CDR1 MRHNA, CDR2 SNTAGT. V lost 4 bases to trimming and J lost 3 bases, with 10 bases between them. This CDR3 contains 14 residues. Here the CDR3 reads CASSVWTGYNEQFF. CDR3 in DNA: TGTGCCAGCAGTGTATGGACTGGCTACAATGAGCAGTTCTTC.

The V gene is TRBV19, the J gene TRBJ1-5; D unresolved. This CDR3 contains 14 residues. V was cut by 1 base and J by 4 bases, with 8 bases left in between. CDR1 and CDR2 from the germline V gene are LNHDA and SQIVND (reference sequence). The DNA of the CDR3 is TGTGCCAGTAGTATAGTTTTCGTGAATCAGCCCCAGCATTTT. Its translation is CASSIVFVNQPQHF.

The V call is TRBV7-9, the J call TRBJ1-1; no firm D call. The germline V gene encodes CDR1 SEHNR and CDR2 FQNEAQ (reference sequence). The CDR3 consists of 12 residues. Deletions cut 7 bases from V and 3 bases from J, with 9 bases between. CDR3 in amino acids: CASNAGDTEAFF. The CDR3, as DNA: TGTGCCAGCAACGCAGGAGACACTGAAGCTTTCTTT.

The chain links TRBV5-1 to TRBJ2-1; 8 bases agree with TRBD2. Germline trimming cut 1 base from V and 4 bases from J; bases unmatched to any gene: 7. Germline V gene data show CDR1 as SGHRS and CDR2 as YFSETQ. The CDR3 spans 16 residues. For the CDR3, the DNA is TGCGCCAGCAGCTTGTTGCCCGGACTAGCATACAATGAGCAGTTCTTC. Translation gives CASSLLPGLAYNEQFF. Variable domain in full (rest from reference TRBV5-1 and TRBJ2-1): KAGVTQTPRYLIKTRGQQVTLSCSPISGHRSVSWYQQTPGQGLQFLFEYFSETQRNKGNFPGRFSGRQFSNSRSEMNVSTLELGDSALYLCASSLLPGLAYNEQFFGPGTRLTVL.

The rearrangement uses TRBV7-9 and TRBJ2-5, with 11 bases lining up with TRBD1. Germline values: CDR1 SEHNR, CDR2 FQNEAQ (reference sequence). The CDR3 is 16 amino acids. The trim removed 3 bases at V and 2 bases at J, leaving 5 bases unmatched. In DNA form, the CDR3 reads TGTGCCAGCAGCTTCGTCGGGACAGGGGGTCAAGAGACCCAGTACTTC. Translation gives CASSFVGTGGQETQYF.